This TCR beta chain was captured by sequencing in a study of resident and recirculating memory T cells in vitiligo (dated by TCRdb to the late 2010s). At the level of the whole study: For TCR beta sequencing, each of a few stable vitiligo patients provided PBMCs along with epidermis taken by shave biopsy from two lesional and two nonlesional sites. Samples were homogenized without cell sorting just before genomic DNA extraction with the Qiagen DNeasy Blood & Tissue Kit. The goal of the human TCR beta sequencing was to check whether lesional vitiligo skin contained specific clones that differed from the clones found in nonlesional skin and blood. General findings and caveats noted by the study authors: Even within a single patient, overlap and correlation analysis found no significant repertoire overlap between any biopsies apart from each lesion compared with itself. No unique dominant TCR clone was detected, and variation in clonality was observed among vitiligo lesions. TCR sequences were not found to be conserved across biopsy sites or patients, suggesting that different lesions are infiltrated by different T cell clones, a pattern described as private specificity. Future mechanistic studies are needed so that the relative contributions of the lesion-infiltrating T cell clones and of human Trm versus Tcm pools can be evaluated.

A patient's vitiligo counted as stable when the lesions had not changed at all during the previous 6 months. To count as stable, patients also needed to show no confetti depigmentation, which is a clinical sign of active vitiligo. Patients who had been treated within the previous three months were excluded. Ficoll density gradient centrifugation was used to isolate PBMCs from heparinized blood, after which the PBMCs were flash-frozen. TCR beta chains were amplified from genomic DNA using the immunoSEQ hsTCRB kit. Sequencing of TCR beta libraries was performed on an Illumina MiSeq instrument by the immunoSEQ service. As for the original processing: Repertoire data were analyzed with the immunoSEQ Analyzer. What TCRdb holds here is the immuneACCESS table cut down to in-frame rearrangements. Part of the clones is not present; checked against another copy, under half of the missing clones reflect an unresolved V gene, and the others are unexplained. That table gives V, J and clone size, and the DNA gave D and trimming. The sample table contains about 76,000 clones; only one count was recorded for about 92% of them. The top ten constitute around 5.1% of the sample.

As concerns this clone: This receptor's antigen is unknown. There are no base qualities to consult, and no much larger clone falls within one base.

The TCR sequence derives from a male donor with vitiligo. Sequenced sample: blood.

The CDR3 protein sequence reads: CASSRDSTTYNEQFF. The DNA is as follows: TGTGCCAGCAGCCGGGACAGTACCACCTACAATGAGCAGTTCTTC. The chain couples TRBV7-3 to TRBJ2-1, with 7 bases in between that match TRBD1. As encoded in the germline V gene, CDR1 is SGHTA while CDR2 is FQGTGA. The V end gives up 5 bases and the J end 2 bases, leaving 6 bases in the junction not matched to a gene. The cysteine opens and the phenylalanine closes a CDR3 of 15 amino acids. CDR3 DNA is the only sequence kept; it has 45 bases, read in frame from the first base.